The 6 T cell receptor beta chains below come from one sample, sequenced in a study of blood T cell repertoires in COVID-19. The table came from immunoSEQ multiplex PCR; TCRdb's copy has only in-frame clones and leaves some out. The table includes under 450,000 clones, approximately 87% detected once. Sequencing was done on a sample of PBMCs or T cells enriched from blood (not recorded which). These receptors were collected from a man aged 30 to 45 who had recovered from COVID-19.

The rearrangement joins TRBV19 to TRBJ2-7; TRBD1 agrees at 7 bases. Per the germline V gene, CDR1 is LNHDA and CDR2 is SQIVND (reference sequence). The CDR3 totals 14 residues. V was pared by 1 base and J by 2 bases, with 2 bases of the junction left unmatched. The CDR3 DNA reads as TGTGCCAGTAGTATAGTGACAGGGCCCTACGAGCAGTACTTC. Amino acid sequence: CASSIVTGPYEQYF.

In DNA, the CDR3 is TGTGCCATCATGCAGATCAATCAGCCCCAGCATTTT. This gives the protein CAIMQINQPQHF. V gene TRBV10-3 combines with J gene TRBJ1-5; D uncertain. Trimming pared 7 bases from V and 3 bases from J, leaving 7 bases between. CDR1 and CDR2 (germline): ENHRY, SYGVKD. This CDR3 spans 12 amino acids.

Only one count was recorded for this clone. This sequence joins TRBV10-3 and TRBJ1-5; maybe TRBD1 (5 bases). The germline CDR1 and CDR2 sequences are ENHRY and SYGVKD. V lost 4 bases to trimming and J lost 1 base, with 8 bases between them. This CDR3 has 14 amino acids. The CDR3 region is CAISAGLSNQPQHF. Written as DNA, the CDR3 is TGTGCCATCAGTGCAGGGTTGAGCAATCAGCCCCAGCATTTT.

This clone showed up just once. The DNA for the CDR3 is TGTGCCATCAGTGAGGTGAAGACCCGGGACACCCCACCCTCTGGCTACACCTTC. Amino acid sequence: CAISEVKTRDTPPSGYTF. The chain combines TRBV10-3 with TRBJ1-2; possibly TRBD1 for D (6 bases). The CDR3 is made up of 18 amino acids. V lost 2 bases and J lost 7, with 26 bases in between. Germline V gene sequence: CDR1 ENHRY, CDR2 SYGVKD.

V is TRBV18 and J is TRBJ1-2, with a tentative D call TRBD1 (6 bases). Trimming stripped 3 bases from V and 8 bases from J, with 22 bases between. Germline lookup yields CDR1 KGHSH and CDR2 LQKENI. The CDR3 spans 16 residues. The CDR3 coding sequence is TGTGCCAGCTCACCCCAAACAGTACAGGGACCTCAGGGCTACACCTTC. Its protein is CASSPQTVQGPQGYTF. The full variable domain, rest sourced from reference TRBV18 and TRBJ1-2, is NAGVMQNPRHLVRRRGQEARLRCSPMKGHSHVYWYRQLPEEGLKFMVYLQKENIIDESGMPKERFSAEFPKEGPSILRIQQVVRGDSAAYFCASSPQTVQGPQGYTFGSGTRLTVV.

The chain links TRBV2 to TRBJ2-7, with 8 bases that match TRBD1. Germline CDR1 and CDR2: SNHLY and FYNNEI. The CDR3 consists of 14 residues. V lost 8 bases, J lost 2 bases, and 8 bases stayed unmatched. The CDR3, as DNA: TGTGCCAGCGGTCCCCAGGGGGCAACCTACGAGCAGTACTTC. It encodes CASGPQGATYEQYF.